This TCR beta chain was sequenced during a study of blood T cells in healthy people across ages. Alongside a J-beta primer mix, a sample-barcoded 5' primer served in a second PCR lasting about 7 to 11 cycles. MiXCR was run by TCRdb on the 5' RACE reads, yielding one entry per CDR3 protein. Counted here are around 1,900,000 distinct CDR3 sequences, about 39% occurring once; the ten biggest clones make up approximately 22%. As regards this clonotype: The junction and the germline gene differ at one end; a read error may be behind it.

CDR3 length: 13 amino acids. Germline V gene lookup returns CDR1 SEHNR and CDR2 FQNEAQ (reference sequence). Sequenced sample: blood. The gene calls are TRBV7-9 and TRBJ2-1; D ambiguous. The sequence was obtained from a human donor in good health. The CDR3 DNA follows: TGTGCCTGCAGCCCGGGTCTCGTCGGTAAGCAGTTCTTC. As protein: CACSPGLVGKQFF.